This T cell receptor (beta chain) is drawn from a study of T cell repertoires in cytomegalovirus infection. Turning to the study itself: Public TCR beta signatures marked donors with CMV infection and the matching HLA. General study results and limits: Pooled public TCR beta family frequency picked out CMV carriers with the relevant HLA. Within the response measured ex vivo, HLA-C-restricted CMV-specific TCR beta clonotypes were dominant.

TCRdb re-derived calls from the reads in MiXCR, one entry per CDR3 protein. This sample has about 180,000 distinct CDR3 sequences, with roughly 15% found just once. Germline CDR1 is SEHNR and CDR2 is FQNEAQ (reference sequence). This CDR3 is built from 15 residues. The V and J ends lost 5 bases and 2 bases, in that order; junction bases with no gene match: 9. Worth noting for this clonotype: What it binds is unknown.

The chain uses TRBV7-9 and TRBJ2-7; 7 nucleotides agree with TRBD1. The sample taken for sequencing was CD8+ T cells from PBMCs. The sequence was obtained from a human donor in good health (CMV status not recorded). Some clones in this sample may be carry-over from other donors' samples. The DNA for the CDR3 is TGTGCCAGCAGCGCAGGGGGTACCGCCGCCTACGAGCAGTACTTC. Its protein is CASSAGGTAAYEQYF.